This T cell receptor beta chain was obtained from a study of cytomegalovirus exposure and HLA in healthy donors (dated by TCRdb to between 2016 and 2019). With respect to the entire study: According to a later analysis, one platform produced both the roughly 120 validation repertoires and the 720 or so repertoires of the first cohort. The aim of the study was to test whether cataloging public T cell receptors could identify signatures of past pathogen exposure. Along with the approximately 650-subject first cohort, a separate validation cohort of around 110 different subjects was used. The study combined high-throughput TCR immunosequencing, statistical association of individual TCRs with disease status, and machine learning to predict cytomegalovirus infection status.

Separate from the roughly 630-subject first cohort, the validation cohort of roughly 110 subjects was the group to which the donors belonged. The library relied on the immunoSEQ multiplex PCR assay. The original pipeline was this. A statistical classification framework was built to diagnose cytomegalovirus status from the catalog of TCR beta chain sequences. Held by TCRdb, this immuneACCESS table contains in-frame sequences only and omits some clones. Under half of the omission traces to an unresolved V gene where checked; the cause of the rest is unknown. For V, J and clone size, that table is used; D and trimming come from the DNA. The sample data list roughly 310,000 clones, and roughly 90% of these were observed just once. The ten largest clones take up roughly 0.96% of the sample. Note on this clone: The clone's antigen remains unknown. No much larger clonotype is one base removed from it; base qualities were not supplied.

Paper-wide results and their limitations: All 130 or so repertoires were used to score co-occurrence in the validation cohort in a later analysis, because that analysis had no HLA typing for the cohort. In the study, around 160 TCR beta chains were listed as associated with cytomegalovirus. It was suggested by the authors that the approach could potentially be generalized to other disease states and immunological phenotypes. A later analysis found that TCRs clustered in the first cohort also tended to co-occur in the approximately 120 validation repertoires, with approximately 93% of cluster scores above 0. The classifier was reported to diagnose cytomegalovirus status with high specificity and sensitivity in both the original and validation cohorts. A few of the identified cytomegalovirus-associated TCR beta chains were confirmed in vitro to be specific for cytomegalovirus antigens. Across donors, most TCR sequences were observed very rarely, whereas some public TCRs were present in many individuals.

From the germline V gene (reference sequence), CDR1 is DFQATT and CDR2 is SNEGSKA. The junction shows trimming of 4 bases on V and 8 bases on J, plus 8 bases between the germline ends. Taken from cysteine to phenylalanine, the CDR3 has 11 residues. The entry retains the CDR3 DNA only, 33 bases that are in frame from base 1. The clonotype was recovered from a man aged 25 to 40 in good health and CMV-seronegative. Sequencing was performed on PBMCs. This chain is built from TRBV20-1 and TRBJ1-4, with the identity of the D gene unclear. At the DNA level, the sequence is TGCAGTGCTAAAGGGAGGGAAAAACTGTTTTTT. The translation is CSAKGREKLFF.